This T cell receptor (beta chain) is from a study of T cell responses to AZD1222 COVID-19 vaccine. Concerning this clone itself: Antigen unknown.

Some clones are missing from TCRdb's copy, which holds only in-frame ones; the method was immunoSEQ multiplex PCR. This table has approximately 89,000 clones, about 86% appearing once. V was clipped by 4 bases and J by 8 bases; unmatched bases: 9. The germline V gene has CDR1 SGDLS and CDR2 YYNGEE. The CDR3 runs to 13 residues. Notes on the study in general: Females made up more of the donors, who were largely white British, and clonal diversity may have come out too low. The repertoires were collected only after the peak T cell response. Recipients of two AZD1222 doses showed rising Spike-specific TCR breadth and depth.

This material consisted of peripheral blood, taken 28 days after the second AZD1222 dose. V usage is TRBV9 and J usage is TRBJ2-7; 7 bases are shared with TRBD2. This clonotype was sampled from an adult who received the AZD1222 COVID-19 vaccine. The CDR3 here is CASSYTREEKQYF. The CDR3 DNA reads TGTGCCAGCAGCTACACTCGGGAGGAGAAGCAGTACTTC.